In this sample, the clone carrying this TCR beta chain turned up a few times. The antigen remains undetermined. Investigators took RNA and DNA out together from 20-30 mg of unsorted bulk tissue. This specimen comes from a study of tumor-infiltrating lymphocytes in primary liver carcinoma. Overall study context: Samples had roughly 3.65 to 7.5 million productive TCRbeta reads, comparable between tissue types.

The investigators made TCR beta cDNA from roughly 460 ng total RNA, using a constant-region primer. Nested multiplex PCR, run for three rounds with slightly modified ARM-PCR, yielded TCR beta libraries. Each CDR3 protein gets one entry after TCRdb re-called the multiplex PCR reads with MiXCR. The sample includes around 60,000 distinct CDR3 sequences, roughly 70% of them seen just once. Study results and limitations: Just around 7-24% of top clones spanned all five tumor regions.

This TCR was sampled from a middle-aged man with primary liver carcinoma and hepatitis B virus infection. Sequences were obtained from liver tumor tissue from sampling region 4. Regarding subset: tumor region T4, right-lateral pole.

CDR3 DNA: TGCGCCAGCAGCTTGGATGCAGGGGGCCCCTACGAGCAGTACTTC. Its protein product is CASSLDAGGPYEQYF. The rearrangement uses TRBV5-1 and TRBJ2-7; 8 bases align to TRBD1. The CDR3 totals 15 residues. The junction had 4 bases not matched to a gene; V was cut back by 0 bases and J by 2 bases. Germline V CDR1 and CDR2: SGHRS, YFSETQ.